This T cell receptor beta chain comes out of a study of blood T cell repertoires in COVID-19. In the study overall: Spain, Italy and the United States supplied samples that represented acute and convalescent COVID-19.

Using immunoSEQ multiplex PCR, the repertoire was profiled, and TCRdb retains in-frame clones only, with some absent. The table has about 130,000 clones, approximately 88% seen once; the top ten hold approximately 1.5%. CDR3 length equals 15 residues. V shed 6 bases, J shed 6 bases, and the junction held 3 bases outside the gene matches. Germline V CDR1 and CDR2: SGHDT, YYEEEE. The rearrangement uses TRBV5-6 and TRBJ2-1; 16 nucleotides agree with TRBD2. This receptor was identified in a man aged 55-75 years with acute or convalescent COVID-19. Specimen: peripheral blood. In DNA, the CDR3 is TGTGCCAGCACCGGGACTAGCGGGGGGGTCAATGAGCAGTTCTTC. This gives the protein CASTGTSGGVNEQFF.